This entry describes one TCR beta chain. Its antigen is undetermined. A single-stranded UMI oligo with SP2 sequence was ligated to cDNA 3' ends. First-round PCR used around 4 cycles and beta primers RC1.1 and RC1.2 covering TRBC1 and TRBC2. Starting with the second PCR, alpha and beta TCR chains went through separate processing. TCRdb recomputed calls from the UMI-ligation and nested PCR reads with MiXCR, one row per CDR3 protein. This sample has 40,000 to 50,000 distinct CDR3 sequences; over 15% occur once, and the top ten carry approximately 45%. This entry belongs to a study of quantifying T cell responses using KT2 cells. Across the study: cDNA was made from DNase-treated RNA using alpha and beta constant primers. General observations from the study: KT2 sequence counts showed saturation when very many KT2 cells were spiked in.

The CDR3 spans 18 residues. CDR1 and CDR2 (germline): SGHRS, YFSETQ. Trimming left V 4 bases short and J 3 bases short, with 24 bases between. The receptor was isolated from a human donor. The V call is TRBV5-1, the J call TRBJ2-3; D possibly corresponds to TRBD1 (6 bases). Specimen: PBMCs spiked with cells of the T cell clone KT2. CDR3 in amino acids: CASSPPTGRWTGTDTQYF. In DNA, the CDR3 is TGCGCCAGCAGCCCACCGACAGGAAGGTGGACTGGGACAGATACGCAGTATTTT. The variable domain in full, completed from reference TRBV5-1 and TRBJ2-3, reads KAGVTQTPRYLIKTRGQQVTLSCSPISGHRSVSWYQQTPGQGLQFLFEYFSETQRNKGNFPGRFSGRQFSNSRSEMNVSTLELGDSALYLCASSPPTGRWTGTDTQYFGPGTRLTVL.